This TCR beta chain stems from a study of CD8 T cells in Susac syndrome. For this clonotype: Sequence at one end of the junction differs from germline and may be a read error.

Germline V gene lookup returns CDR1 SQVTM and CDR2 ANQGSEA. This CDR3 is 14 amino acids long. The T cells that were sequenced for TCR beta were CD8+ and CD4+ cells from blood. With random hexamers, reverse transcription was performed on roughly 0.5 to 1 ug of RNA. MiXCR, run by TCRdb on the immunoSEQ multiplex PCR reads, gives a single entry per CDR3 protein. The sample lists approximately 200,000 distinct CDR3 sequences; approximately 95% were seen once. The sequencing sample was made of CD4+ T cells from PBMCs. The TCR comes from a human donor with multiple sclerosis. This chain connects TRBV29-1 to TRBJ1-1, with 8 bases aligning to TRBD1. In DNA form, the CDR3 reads TGCAGCGTCGAAGACAGGGGCCTGAACACTGAAGCTTTCTTT. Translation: CSVEDRGLNTEAFF.